What follows are 20 T cell receptor beta chains derived from one specimen sequenced in a study of blood T cell repertoires in COVID-19. The assay was immunoSEQ multiplex PCR, and TCRdb's table has in-frame clones only and misses some. The profile shows about 79,000 clones, roughly 91% of them singletons. The sample comprised peripheral blood. These receptors were obtained from a man aged 70 or older with active or convalescent COVID-19.

The chain couples TRBV28 to TRBJ1-5; D not resolved. V lost 7 bases to trimming and J lost 7 bases, with 11 bases between them. Germline lookup yields CDR1 MDHEN and CDR2 SYDVKM. The CDR3 runs to 12 residues. DNA of the CDR3: TGTGCCAGCACCCGGGTTGGCCAGCCCCAGCATTTT. Translating gives CASTRVGQPQHF.

The J gene is TRBJ2-3, the V gene TRBV11-2, with TRBD2 matching over 9 bases. The CDR3 is 15 residues long. From germline, CDR1 is SGHAT and CDR2 FQNNGV. The ends lost 6 bases at V and 6 bases at J; junction bases unmatched: 10. The CDR3 reads CASRASGASRDTQYF. The CDR3 DNA sequence: TGTGCCAGCAGGGCTAGCGGGGCATCCCGGGATACGCAGTATTTT. Using reference TRBV11-2 and TRBJ2-3 for the parts outside the CDR3, the full variable domain is EAGVAQSPRYKIIEKRQSVAFWCNPISGHATLYWYQQILGQGPKLLIQFQNNGVVDDSQLPKDRFSAERLKGVDSTLKIQPAKLEDSAVYLCASRASGASRDTQYFGPGTRLTVL.

This chain links TRBV30 with TRBJ1-4, with D possibly being TRBD1 (6 bases). The V gene lost 0 bases and the J gene lost 8 bases, with 13 bases spanning the gap. Germline V gene lookup returns CDR1 GTSNPN and CDR2 SVGIG (reference sequence). This CDR3 region has 14 residues. The CDR3 coding sequence is TGTGCCTGGAGTGTACAATTGAGGGGGGAAAAACTGTTTTTT. It translates to CAWSVQLRGEKLFF.

The chain links TRBV5-4 to TRBJ2-4, with unresolved D. The V and J ends lost 2 bases and 1 base respectively, with 4 bases between them. The CDR3 sequence is 13 residues long. CDR1 is SGHNT, CDR2 YYREEE, per germline (reference sequence). CDR3 protein: CASSFQAKNIQYF. As DNA, the CDR3 is TGTGCCAGCAGCTTCCAGGCCAAAAACATTCAGTACTTC.

The chain recombines TRBV28 with TRBJ2-1; 7 bases map to TRBD2. The germline gives CDR1 MDHEN, CDR2 SYDVKM. The CDR3 has 16 residues. V shed 5 bases, J shed 2 bases, and the junction held 9 bases outside the gene matches. The CDR3: CASSTASSGTYNEQFF. The DNA for the CDR3 is TGTGCCAGCAGTACGGCCTCTAGCGGTACCTACAATGAGCAGTTCTTC.

In this sample, this clone turned up many times. The chain has TRBV4-3 and TRBJ1-1; TRBD1 aligns across 8 bases. With V trimmed by 4 bases and J by 3 bases, 16 bases remained unmatched. Germline assignment: CDR1 LGHNA and CDR2 YSLEER. The CDR3 loop spans 18 amino acids. This CDR3 reads CASSPARSTGVDDTEAFF. In DNA, the CDR3 is TGCGCCAGCAGCCCAGCCCGCTCGACAGGGGTTGATGACACTGAAGCTTTCTTT.

V usage is TRBV28 and J usage is TRBJ2-7, with 10 positions matching TRBD2. This CDR3 spans 16 amino acids. V lost 3 bases to trimming and J lost 7 bases; unmatched junction nucleotides: 12. Germline lookup yields CDR1 MDHEN and CDR2 SYDVKM. The CDR3 loop reads CASSLGKASGREEQYF. CDR3 bases: TGTGCCAGCAGTTTGGGAAAGGCTAGCGGGAGAGAGGAGCAGTACTTC.

The J gene is TRBJ2-1, the V gene TRBV6-5, with no clear D. The V end lost 5 bases, the J end lost 0 bases, and 8 bases lay between the germline ends. The CDR3 loop spans 14 amino acids. The germline gives CDR1 MNHEY, CDR2 SVGAGI. The CDR3 DNA follows: TGTGCCAGCAGTCCTACGAGCTCCTACAATGAGCAGTTCTTC. Translation gives CASSPTSSYNEQFF.

The V and J genes are TRBV7-2 and TRBJ1-2; 7 positions agree with TRBD1. The CDR3 extends over 17 amino acids. V lost 4 bases to trimming and J lost 7 bases; unmatched junction nucleotides: 18. Germline values: CDR1 SGHTA, CDR2 FQGNSA. As DNA, the CDR3 is TGTGCCAGCAGCTCCGCCTATGGAGGGGGCTTAGGGGTTGGCTACACCTTC. It codes for CASSSAYGGGLGVGYTF.

V is TRBV21-1 and J is TRBJ1-5; the tabulated D call, TRBD1, remains unverified against the DNA. TRBV21-1 constitutes a pseudogene. The CDR3 runs 18 residues. The CDR3 sequence: CASSKVRWYGQHNQPQHF. The CDR3 coding sequence is TGTGCCAGCAGCAAAGTTCGATGGTACGGACAGCACAATCAGCCCCAGCATTTT.

The chain has TRBV5-4 and TRBJ2-2, with D hard to call. CDR1 and CDR2 from the germline V gene are SGHNT and YYREEE (reference sequence). Between the trimmed V and J ends, which lost 0 bases and 7 bases, there was a span of 4 bases. This CDR3 spans 12 amino acids. CDR3 protein: CASSLDSGELFF. The CDR3 DNA reads TGTGCCAGCAGCTTGGATAGCGGGGAGCTGTTTTTT. The full variable domain, with the rest looked up from reference TRBV5-4 and TRBJ2-2, is ETGVTQSPTHLIKTRGQQVTLRCSSQSGHNTVSWYQQALGQGPQFIFQYYREEENGRGNFPPRFSGLQFPNYSSELNVNALELDDSALYLCASSLDSGELFFGEGSRLTVL.

Only a few counts were recorded for this clone. The chain uses TRBV5-6 and TRBJ2-7; no clear D. V lost 0 bases and J 5 bases, leaving 6 bases between the germline ends. The CDR3 totals 12 residues. Germline V lookup: CDR1 SGHDT, CDR2 YYEEEE. The CDR3 protein is CASSLDLNEQYF. CDR3 nucleotide sequence: TGTGCCAGCAGCTTGGATTTAAACGAGCAGTACTTC. The whole variable domain, filled in from reference TRBV5-6 and TRBJ2-7, reads DAGVTQSPTHLIKTRGQQVTLRCSPKSGHDTVSWYQQALGQGPQFIFQYYEEEERQRGNFPDRFSGHQFPNYSSELNVNALLLGDSALYLCASSLDLNEQYFGPGTRLTVT.

This clone has a handful of counts. The chain carries TRBV24-1 and TRBJ2-7, with 7 nucleotides matching TRBD1. V trimming: 5 bases; J trimming: 5 bases; junction bases outside the gene matches: 8. The CDR3 loop spans 14 amino acids. Germline CDR1 is KGHDR and CDR2 is SFDVKD. CDR3 sequence reads: CATSVVDRVHEQYF. In DNA form, the CDR3 reads TGTGCCACCAGTGTTGTCGACAGGGTACACGAGCAGTACTTC.

V usage is TRBV6-5 and J usage is TRBJ2-3, with TRBD2 matching over 7 bases. Germline CDR1 reads MNHEY; CDR2 reads SVGAGI. J lost 5 bases, V lost 2 bases, and 10 bases had no gene match. The CDR3 runs 16 residues. The chain's CDR3 is CASSYLGLGGRDTQYF. The CDR3 nucleotides are TGTGCCAGCAGTTACCTCGGCCTGGGGGGGAGAGATACGCAGTATTTT.

CDR3 sequence reads: CASTDRGSGGYGYTF. CDR3 DNA: TGTGCCAGTACCGATAGGGGCTCAGGCGGCTATGGCTACACCTTC. The rearrangement uses TRBV19 and TRBJ1-2; D is possibly TRBD1 (5 bases). CDR3 length equals 15 residues. V was clipped by 7 bases and J by 4 bases, with 19 bases between them. The germline gives CDR1 LNHDA, CDR2 SQIVND (reference sequence).

The V gene is TRBV2, the J gene TRBJ1-6; 10 positions agree with TRBD1. Germline V gene lookup returns CDR1 SNHLY and CDR2 FYNNEI. Trimming cost V 6 bases and J 9 bases; bases outside gene matches: 5. The CDR3 has 14 residues. This CDR3 is CASRGTGAGSPLHF. CDR3 DNA: TGTGCCAGCAGGGGGACAGGGGCGGGTTCACCCCTCCACTTT.

The V call is TRBV19, the J call TRBJ1-1; no reliable D call. This CDR3 has 12 amino acids. CDR1 and CDR2 (germline): LNHDA, SQIVND (reference sequence). Trimming removed 5 bases from V and 1 base from J, with 5 bases in between. The CDR3 protein is CASSPWNTEAFF. For the CDR3, the DNA is TGTGCCAGTAGTCCGTGGAACACTGAAGCTTTCTTT. The variable domain in full, completed from reference TRBV19 and TRBJ1-1, reads DGGITQSPKYLFRKEGQNVTLSCEQNLNHDAMYWYRQDPGQGLRLIYYSQIVNDFQKGDIAEGYSVSREKKESFPLTVTSAQKNPTAFYLCASSPWNTEAFFGQGTRLTVV.

This clone appeared a single time. V gene TRBV19 combines with J gene TRBJ2-2, with TRBD1 identical over 7 bases. J gave up 7 bases and V 10 bases, and 9 bases lay outside the gene matches. This CDR3 contains 13 residues. Germline CDR1 and CDR2: LNHDA and SQIVND (reference sequence). This CDR3 reads CAIETGVGGELFF. CDR3 sequence (DNA): TGTGCCATCGAAACAGGGGTAGGCGGGGAGCTGTTTTTT.

J is TRBJ1-1 and V is TRBV6-1, with a tentative D call TRBD1 (6 bases). In germline, CDR1 is MNHNS, CDR2 SASEGT. The CDR3 loop spans 16 amino acids. Trimming pared 4 bases from V and 0 bases from J, leaving 15 bases between. CDR3 DNA: TGTGCCAGCAGTGGGGACACTCTGGCGATGAACACTGAAGCTTTCTTT. Residues: CASSGDTLAMNTEAFF.

The chain carries TRBV5-1 and TRBJ2-3; 11 nucleotides align to TRBD2. The length of the CDR3 is 16 residues. V shed 5 bases and J 2 bases; nucleotides not matched to a gene: 7. In germline, CDR1 is SGHRS, CDR2 YFSETQ. The CDR3 is CASSFKTSGNTDTQYF. For the CDR3, the DNA is TGCGCCAGCAGTTTTAAGACTAGCGGGAACACAGATACGCAGTATTTT.